This TCR beta chain was observed in a study of cytomegalovirus exposure and HLA in healthy donors. This CDR3 comprises 14 residues. Germline CDR1 reads SQVTM; CDR2 reads ANQGSEA. V was clipped by 3 bases and J by 0 bases, with 11 bases between them. Regarding the study as a whole: In a later analysis, most CMV-associated TCR beta chains appeared HLA-restricted. Sequencing depth across donors, presence/absence analyses assumed, was roughly uniform. For most TCR sequences rarity was the rule, although some public TCRs occurred in many donors.

Remarks on this clone: Its antigen is still unknown.

Vbeta (60) and Jbeta (13) primers were used in the PCR. Per the authors' pipeline: The count from a later analysis was some 81 million unique TCR beta chains, some 12 million of them shared. Clones were read by immunoSEQ multiplex PCR, and TCRdb kept only the in-frame ones, dropping some. Clone size and the V and J calls come from that table; the DNA yielded D and trimming. The repertoire has about 120,000 clones, approximately 78% of them found once; the top ten carry roughly 20%. The TCR originated in a man aged 25-45 years in good health and CMV-seropositive. The chain has TRBV29-1 and TRBJ1-1; D is uncertain. The sample consisted of PBMCs. DNA for the CDR3: TGCAGCGTTGATGGGAGTACTATGAACACTGAAGCTTTCTTT. Protein sequence: CSVDGSTMNTEAFF. Full variable domain (rest looked up from reference TRBV29-1 and TRBJ1-1): SAVISQKPSRDICQRGTSLTIQCQVDSQVTMMFWYRQQPGQSLTLIATANQGSEATYESGFVIDKFPISRPNLTFSTLTVSNMSPEDSSIYLCSVDGSTMNTEAFFGQGTRLTVV.